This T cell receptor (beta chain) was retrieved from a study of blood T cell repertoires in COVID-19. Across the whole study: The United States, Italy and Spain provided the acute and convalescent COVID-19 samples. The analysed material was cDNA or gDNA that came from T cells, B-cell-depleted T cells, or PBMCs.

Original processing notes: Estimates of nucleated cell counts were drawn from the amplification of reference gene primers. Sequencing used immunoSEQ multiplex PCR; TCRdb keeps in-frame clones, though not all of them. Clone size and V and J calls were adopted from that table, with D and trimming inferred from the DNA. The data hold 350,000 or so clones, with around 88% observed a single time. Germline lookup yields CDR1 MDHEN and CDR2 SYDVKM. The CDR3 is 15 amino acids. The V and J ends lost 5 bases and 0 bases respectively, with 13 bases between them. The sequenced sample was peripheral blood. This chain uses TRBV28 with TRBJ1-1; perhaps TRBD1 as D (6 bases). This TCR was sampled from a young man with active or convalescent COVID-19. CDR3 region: CASSTPGVVNTEAFF. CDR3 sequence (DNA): TGTGCCAGCAGTACTCCAGGGGTTGTGAACACTGAAGCTTTCTTT.